These 27 T cell receptor beta chains came from one sample sequenced in a study of cytomegalovirus exposure and HLA in healthy donors. The PCR had 60 Vbeta and 13 Jbeta primers. Generated by immunoSEQ multiplex PCR, the TCRdb table keeps only in-frame clones and is missing some. The data show tens of thousands of clones, 75% seen once. Sequences were obtained from PBMCs. Receptor source: a man aged 40-55 years in good health and CMV-seronegative.

The chain links TRBV4-2 to TRBJ2-6; D not resolved. Germline V lookup: CDR1 LGHNA, CDR2 YNFKEQ. The CDR3 loop spans 16 amino acids. Trimming cost V 0 bases and J 0 bases, with 6 bases left between them. CDR3 nucleotides: TGTGCCAGCAGCCAAGATGGGCTCTCTGGGGCCAACGTCCTGACTTTC. This codes for CASSQDGLSGANVLTF.

CDR3 bases: TGTGCCAGCACCGGGTTCCTCGGACAGAACACTGAAGCTTTCTTT. Translation gives CASTGFLGQNTEAFF. V and J are TRBV11-2 and TRBJ1-1, with a tentative D call TRBD1 (5 bases). Per germline, CDR1 SGHAT and CDR2 FQNNGV. V lost 7 bases to trimming and J lost 1 base, with 16 bases between them. This CDR3 spans 15 amino acids.

The chain combines TRBV11-3 with TRBJ1-1; 11 bases are a match to TRBD1. The germline V gene encodes CDR1 SGHNT and CDR2 YENEEA. Trimming cost V 1 base and J 10 bases; bases outside gene matches: 5. The CDR3 covers 14 residues. The CDR3 sequence: CASSLGTGGGRAFF. The CDR3 DNA sequence: TGTGCCAGCAGCTTAGGGACAGGGGGCGGTCGAGCTTTCTTT.

The rearrangement links TRBV7-9 to TRBJ1-4; 8 nucleotides align to TRBD1. The CDR3 totals 15 residues. After removal of 5 bases from V and 6 bases from J, the junction contained 8 bases not matched to a gene. Germline V gives CDR1 SEHNR, CDR2 FQNEAQ (reference sequence). For the CDR3, the DNA is TGTGCCAGCAGCCGTGACAGGGGAAGGTATGAAAAACTGTTTTTT. It codes for CASSRDRGRYEKLFF.

This sequence joins TRBV18 and TRBJ2-1; D unclear. The germline gives CDR1 KGHSH, CDR2 LQKENI. There are 16 residues in the CDR3. Deletions cut 2 bases from V and 3 bases from J, with 14 bases between. CDR3 region: CASSPKETSSYNEQFF. CDR3 DNA sequence: TGTGCCAGCTCACCAAAAGAAACTTCTAGCTACAATGAGCAGTTCTTC.

The V gene is TRBV2, the J gene TRBJ1-5; 9 nucleotides agree with TRBD1. Germline V lookup: CDR1 SNHLY, CDR2 FYNNEI. Trimming took 6 bases from V and 4 from J; bases not matched to a gene: 10. This CDR3 has 16 residues. The CDR3: CASRPHRGQGNQPQHF. CDR3 coding DNA: TGTGCCAGCAGACCCCACAGGGGGCAGGGGAATCAGCCCCAGCATTTT.

The gene calls are TRBV19 and TRBJ2-1, with 7 bases aligning to TRBD2. The CDR3 has 14 amino acids. Germline CDR1 LNHDA, CDR2 SQIVND (reference sequence). Trimming took 4 bases from V and 3 from J; bases not matched to a gene: 3. This chain's CDR3 is CASSKLASYNEQFF. CDR3 nucleotides: TGTGCCAGTAGTAAACTAGCGAGCTACAATGAGCAGTTCTTC. Based on the CDR3 plus reference TRBV19 and TRBJ2-1, the full variable domain is DGGITQSPKYLFRKEGQNVTLSCEQNLNHDAMYWYRQDPGQGLRLIYYSQIVNDFQKGDIAEGYSVSREKKESFPLTVTSAQKNPTAFYLCASSKLASYNEQFFGPGTRLTVL.

The chain recombines TRBV19 with TRBJ2-2, with 10 bases identical to TRBD1. The CDR3 extends over 15 amino acids. The germline V gene encodes CDR1 LNHDA and CDR2 SQIVND (reference sequence). Trimming at V came to 5 bases and at J to 6 bases, leaving 6 bases not matched to a gene. CDR3 sequence (DNA): TGTGCCAGTAGTCCTTCCGGGACAGGGGCCGGGGAGCTGTTTTTT. This translates into CASSPSGTGAGELFF.

The rearrangement joins TRBV6-4 to TRBJ1-2, with unresolved D. Trimming took 0 bases from V and 5 from J, leaving 10 bases between them. This CDR3 is built from 14 residues. From germline, CDR1 is MRHNA and CDR2 SNTAGT. This chain's CDR3 is CASSDSPGSYGYTF. The DNA for the CDR3 is TGTGCCAGCAGTGACTCCCCAGGAAGTTATGGCTACACCTTC.

The chain has TRBV30 and TRBJ2-1, with TRBD2 identical over 7 bases. V lost 1 base and J lost 6; bases outside the gene matches: 0. Germline assignment: CDR1 GTSNPN and CDR2 SVGIG (reference sequence). The CDR3 is 12 amino acids. The CDR3 region has the DNA TGTGCCTGGAGTGGCGGGAGCAATGAGCAGTTCTTC. This codes for CAWSGGSNEQFF.

The chain carries TRBV7-9 and TRBJ2-7, with 8 bases that match TRBD1. The CDR3 totals 14 residues. Germline CDR1 is SEHNR and CDR2 is FQNEAQ (reference sequence). Losses at the gene ends were 6 bases for V and 4 bases for J; bases not matched to a gene: 8. The CDR3: CASSPPNRGYEQYF. The CDR3 DNA is TGTGCCAGCAGTCCACCAAACAGGGGGTACGAGCAGTACTTC.

This sequence joins TRBV28 and TRBJ1-2; the D gene is possibly TRBD1 (5 bases). V was trimmed by 4 bases and J by 7 bases, leaving 13 bases between them. The CDR3 extends over 13 amino acids. CDR1 and CDR2 (germline): MDHEN, SYDVKM. The CDR3 reads CASSSQGFGGYTF. CDR3 nucleotide sequence: TGTGCCAGCAGTTCTCAGGGATTCGGTGGCTACACCTTC.

The V call is TRBV6-1, the J call TRBJ1-5; D perhaps matches TRBD1 (5 bases). The CDR3 contains 19 residues. CDR1 is MNHNS and CDR2 is SASEGT in the germline V gene. With 1 base removed from V and 0 bases from J, the gap between germline ends came to 19 bases. The CDR3 bases are TGTGCCAGCAGTGAAGTTGGCAGGGTCGGTACTTATAGCAATCAGCCCCAGCATTTT. It translates to CASSEVGRVGTYSNQPQHF.

The V and J genes are TRBV6-1 and TRBJ1-1; TRBD1 matches 10 bases. The CDR3 loop spans 13 amino acids. V shed 11 bases, J shed 4 bases, and the junction held 7 bases outside the gene matches. CDR1 and CDR2 (germline): MNHNS, SASEGT. The CDR3 is CAGDRGDGTEAFF. As DNA, the CDR3 is TGTGCCGGGGACAGGGGAGACGGCACTGAAGCTTTCTTT.

J is TRBJ1-5 and V is TRBV27; possible D gene TRBD1, 5 bases. This CDR3 has 15 residues. V lost 2 bases to trimming and J lost 3 bases, with 11 bases between them. In germline, CDR1 is MNHEY, CDR2 SMNVEV (reference sequence). Here the CDR3 reads CASSLAGRHNQPQHF. CDR3 coding DNA: TGTGCCAGCAGTTTAGCGGGGCGACACAATCAGCCCCAGCATTTT.

The V gene is TRBV30, the J gene TRBJ1-5; D unclear. The CDR3 totals 14 residues. CDR1 and CDR2 (germline): GTSNPN, SVGIG (reference sequence). Trimming pared 4 bases from V and 3 bases from J, leaving 13 bases between. CDR3 sequence reads: CAWNHGGNNQPQHF. The CDR3 bases are TGTGCCTGGAACCACGGAGGGAACAATCAGCCCCAGCATTTT.

The chain's CDR3 is CASSAGGSSYEQYF. The CDR3 DNA is TGTGCCAGCAGTGCGGGTGGTAGCTCCTACGAGCAGTACTTC. The J gene is TRBJ2-7, the V gene TRBV6-5; a possible D gene is TRBD2 (5 bases). Germline CDR1 and CDR2: MNHEY and SVGAGI. The CDR3 consists of 14 residues. V was cut by 5 bases and J by 0 bases, with 11 bases left in between.

This clone has a single count. The V gene is TRBV5-1, the J gene TRBJ2-7; tentatively, D is TRBD2 (5 bases). The CDR3 is 13 residues long. V was cut by 0 bases and J by 4 bases, with 8 bases left in between. Per germline, CDR1 SGHRS and CDR2 YFSETQ. Here the CDR3 reads CASSLDREYEQYF. In DNA form, the CDR3 reads TGCGCCAGCAGCTTGGATCGGGAATACGAGCAGTACTTC.

V and J are TRBV6-1 and TRBJ1-2; D possibly corresponds to TRBD1 (5 bases). V was clipped by 2 bases and J by 5 bases, with 12 bases between them. The germline CDR1 and CDR2 sequences are MNHNS and SASEGT. CDR3 size: 14 residues. CDR3 DNA sequence: TGTGCCAGCAGTGAAACCGGCAGGGCTTATGGCTACACCTTC. Translating it yields CASSETGRAYGYTF.

The gene calls are TRBV4-1 and TRBJ1-5; D possibly corresponds to TRBD1 (6 bases). CDR3 length equals 16 residues. The ends were cut back, 1 base at V and 9 bases at J, with 19 bases in the middle. Looked up from germline, CDR1 is MGHRA and CDR2 is YSYEKL. CDR3 nucleotide sequence: TGCGCCAGCAGCCAAGCCCCGGGACAAAACTTAGGGCCCCAGCATTTT. Translation gives CASSQAPGQNLGPQHF.

The CDR3 protein is CAWGGTAPGIGTEAFF. For the CDR3, the DNA is TGTGCCTGGGGGGGGACAGCTCCCGGTATCGGCACTGAAGCTTTCTTT. The chain carries TRBV30 and TRBJ1-1, with 7 bases identical to TRBD1. The CDR3 runs to 16 residues. Germline CDR1 GTSNPN, CDR2 SVGIG (reference sequence). V lost 5 bases to trimming and J lost 4 bases; unmatched junction nucleotides: 16. The full variable domain, in which reference TRBV30 and TRBJ1-1 provide the parts outside the CDR3, is SQTIHQWPATLVQPVGSPLSLECTVEGTSNPNLYWYRQAAGRGLQLLFYSVGIGQISSEVPQNLSASRPQDRQFILSSKKLLLSDSGFYLCAWGGTAPGIGTEAFFGQGTRLTVV.

V usage is TRBV27 and J usage is TRBJ2-7; TRBD1 agrees at 7 bases. The V gene end was trimmed by 5 bases and the J gene end by 2 bases; junction bases not matched to a gene: 9. CDR1 MNHEY and CDR2 SMNVEV come from the germline V gene (reference sequence). The CDR3 spans 15 residues. CDR3: CASSTPGQSPYEQYF. CDR3 coding DNA: TGTGCCAGCAGTACTCCGGGACAGTCCCCCTACGAGCAGTACTTC.

The chain links TRBV29-1 to TRBJ2-3, with D maybe TRBD1 (6 bases). CDR1 SQVTM and CDR2 ANQGSEA come from the germline V gene. CDR3 length: 15 amino acids. Between the trimmed V and J ends, which lost 1 base and 6 bases, there was a span of 17 bases. The CDR3 protein is CSVEVRDTRWDTQYF. The DNA of the CDR3 is TGCAGCGTTGAAGTCCGGGACACCAGGTGGGATACGCAGTATTTT.

The chain has TRBV11-2 and TRBJ2-3; D is uncertain. V shed 1 base and J shed 4 bases, with 3 bases lying between them. Germline V gives CDR1 SGHAT, CDR2 FQNNGV. The CDR3 runs 12 residues. CDR3 bases: TGTGCCAGCAGCTTAGCCGCAGATACGCAGTATTTT. Translation gives CASSLAADTQYF.

This chain joins TRBV5-1 and TRBJ2-5, with TRBD2 identical over 14 bases. Germline V gene sequence: CDR1 SGHRS, CDR2 YFSETQ. The ends lost 3 bases at V and 4 bases at J; junction bases unmatched: 5. This CDR3 contains 16 residues. This chain's CDR3 is CASSSEGLAGVETQYF. CDR3 in DNA: TGCGCCAGCAGCTCAGAGGGACTAGCGGGGGTAGAGACCCAGTACTTC.

With regard to this clone: In the same sample, other DNA sequences code for this CDR3. The chain combines TRBV30 with TRBJ2-3, with D hard to call. Trimming took off 4 bases at V and 0 bases at J, with 5 bases between the two ends. The germline V gene has CDR1 GTSNPN and CDR2 SVGIG (reference sequence). The CDR3 spans 12 residues. The CDR3 nucleotides read TGTGCCTGGACAGGAAGCACAGATACGCAGTATTTT. Translation gives CAWTGSTDTQYF.

The chain is built from TRBV28 and TRBJ2-3; 10 bases line up with TRBD2. V shed 4 bases, J shed 2 bases, and the junction held 9 bases outside the gene matches. CDR1 is MDHEN, CDR2 SYDVKM, per germline. The CDR3 runs 17 residues. CDR3 bases: TGTGCCAGCAGTTCCAGCTTCGGACTAGCGGACACAGATACGCAGTATTTT. This encodes CASSSSFGLADTDTQYF.